The following is a TCR beta chain sequence with its context. The antigen is unknown. Primers for the PCR totalled 60 Vbeta and 13 Jbeta. Some clones are missing from TCRdb's copy, which holds only in-frame ones; the method was immunoSEQ multiplex PCR. The table records around 150,000 clones, 70% to 85% of them present only once. The entry originates in a study of cytomegalovirus exposure and HLA in healthy donors. Notes on the study in general: Researchers catalogued over 150 TCR beta chains as cytomegalovirus-associated. A missense DCLRE1C variant was associated with V- and J-gene trimming of TCR beta chains in a later analysis, and an independent cohort replicated the association.

Germline V CDR1 and CDR2: MDHEN, SYDVKM. This CDR3 comprises 16 residues. The V and J ends lost 4 bases and 0 bases respectively, with 15 bases between them. Though nominally healthy at sampling, donors likely had unrecorded immune exposures. The origin of this receptor is a man aged 40-49 years in good health and CMV-seronegative. Sequenced material: PBMCs. This chain connects TRBV28 to TRBJ1-1; perhaps TRBD1 as D (5 bases). This CDR3 reads CASSSPGLKMNTEAFF. In DNA form, the CDR3 reads TGTGCCAGCAGTTCGCCGGGACTGAAGATGAACACTGAAGCTTTCTTT. Full variable domain (remainder filled in from reference TRBV28 and TRBJ1-1): DVKVTQSSRYLVKRTGEKVFLECVQDMDHENMFWYRQDPGLGLRLIYFSYDVKMKEKGDIPEGYSVSREKKERFSLILESASTNQTSMYLCASSSPGLKMNTEAFFGQGTRLTVV.